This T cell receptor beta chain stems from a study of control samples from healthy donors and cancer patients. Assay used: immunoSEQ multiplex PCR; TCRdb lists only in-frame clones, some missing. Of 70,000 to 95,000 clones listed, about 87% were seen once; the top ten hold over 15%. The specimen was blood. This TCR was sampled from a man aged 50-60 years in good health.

The CDR3 loop is CASSLMGHSYEQYV. For the CDR3, the DNA is TGTGCCAGCAGTTTAATGGGGCATAGTTACGAGCAGTACGTC. The chain combines TRBV28 with TRBJ2-7; tentatively, D is TRBD1 (5 bases). Germline loops: CDR1 MDHEN, CDR2 SYDVKM. V was cut by 2 bases and J by 4 bases, with 12 bases left in between. The CDR3 length is 14 residues.